This T cell receptor beta chain came from a study of regulatory T cells in long-lasting Graves disease. Study-wide points: Shared public clonotypes totalled about 2,600 in persistent patients, compared with 966 in new patients.

Time point here: newly diagnosed GD, antithyroid drugs for less than 3 months. The TCR library was made from RNA extracted from PBMCs. CDR3 size: 13 residues. With 6 bases removed from V and 3 bases from J, the gap between germline ends came to 9 bases. CDR3 regions were amplified by Arm-PCR using iRepertoire HTBI primers to build TCR beta libraries. TCRdb used MiXCR to reprocess the multiplex PCR reads, holding one entry per CDR3 protein. The table has 450,000 to 700,000 distinct CDR3 sequences, approximately 13% seen once; the top ten hold 10%. In its sample, this clonotype was seen many times. Its antigen is unknown. These same data were also listed under a study on T cells in Graves' hyperthyroidism and ophthalmopathy. This second study says: Most expanded thyroid clonotypes above 0.001 also appeared in blood. Ophthalmopathy was distinguished from stable hyperthyroidism by 13 V-J signatures.

The chain recombines TRBV12-3 or TRBV12-4 with TRBJ2-1; weak D call: TRBD1 (5 bases). This material consisted of peripheral blood mononuclear cells (PBMCs), taken at new diagnosis, from a patient treated with antithyroid drugs. The TCR comes from a man aged 25-45 years with Graves disease. DNA for the CDR3: TGTGCCAGCAGGGCAGACAGCTACAATGAGCAGTTCTTC. It is translated as CASRADSYNEQFF.